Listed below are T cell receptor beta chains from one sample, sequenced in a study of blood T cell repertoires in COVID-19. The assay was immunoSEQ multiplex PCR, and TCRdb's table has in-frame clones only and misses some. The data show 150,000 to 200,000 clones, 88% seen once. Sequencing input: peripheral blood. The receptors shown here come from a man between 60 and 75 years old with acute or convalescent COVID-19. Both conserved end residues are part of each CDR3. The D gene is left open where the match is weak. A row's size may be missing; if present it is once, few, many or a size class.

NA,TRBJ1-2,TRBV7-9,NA,CASSPGSNYGYTF,TGTGCCAGCAGCCCCGGGTCTAACTATGGCTACACCTTC
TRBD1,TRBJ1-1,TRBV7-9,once,CASSRQGEAFF,TGTGCCAGCAGTCGACAGGGAGAAGCTTTCTTT
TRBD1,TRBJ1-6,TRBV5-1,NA,CASGEGAGSYNSPLHF,TGCGCCAGCGGTGAGGGGGCCGGGTCCTATAATTCACCCCTCCACTTT
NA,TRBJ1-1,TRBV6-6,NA,CASSYLVNTEAFF,TGTGCCAGCAGTTACCTCGTGAACACTGAAGCTTTCTTT
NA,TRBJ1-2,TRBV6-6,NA,CASTARNPPYGYTF,TGTGCCAGCACCGCCAGGAATCCTCCCTATGGCTACACCTTC
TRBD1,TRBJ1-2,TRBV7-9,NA,CASSPAGQGAAGYTF,TGTGCCAGCAGTCCCGCGGGGCAGGGGGCCGCTGGCTACACCTTC
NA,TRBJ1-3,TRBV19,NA,CASSMGPDPRNTIYF,TGTGCCAGTAGTATGGGCCCAGACCCGAGAAACACCATATATTTT
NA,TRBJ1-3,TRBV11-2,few,CASSLEGRGGLRGNTIYF,TGTGCCAGCAGCTTAGAGGGGCGCGGGGGTCTTCGCGGAAACACCATATATTTT
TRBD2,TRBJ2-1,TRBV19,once,CASSQGTSGSYNEQFF,TGTGCCAGTAGTCAAGGGACTAGCGGCTCCTACAATGAGCAGTTCTTC
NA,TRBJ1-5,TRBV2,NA,CASSGQSYSNQPQHF,TGTGCCAGCAGCGGACAGTCCTATAGCAATCAGCCCCAGCATTTT
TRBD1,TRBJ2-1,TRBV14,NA,CASSQDRGLYNEQFF,TGTGCCAGCAGCCAAGACAGGGGGCTTTACAATGAGCAGTTCTTC
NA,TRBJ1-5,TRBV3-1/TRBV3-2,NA,CASSQAAGNQPQHF,TGTGCCAGCAGCCAGGCGGCTGGCAATCAGCCCCAGCATTTT
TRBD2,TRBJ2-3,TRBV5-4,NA,CASSLAAGGITDTQYF,TGTGCCAGCAGCTTGGCAGCGGGAGGGATCACAGATACGCAGTATTTT
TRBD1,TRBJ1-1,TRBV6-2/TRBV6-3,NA,CASSYTGEVAEAFF,TGTGCCAGCAGTTACACAGGGGAAGTGGCTGAAGCTTTCTTT
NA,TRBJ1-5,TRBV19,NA,CASSIGTFQPQHF,TGTGCCAGTAGTATAGGGACTTTTCAGCCCCAGCATTTT
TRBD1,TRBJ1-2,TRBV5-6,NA,CASSWGTGHGYTF,TGTGCCAGCAGCTGGGGGACAGGTCATGGCTACACCTTC
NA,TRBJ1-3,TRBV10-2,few,CASSEPGPGNTIYF,TGCGCCAGCAGTGAGCCAGGGCCAGGAAACACCATATATTTT
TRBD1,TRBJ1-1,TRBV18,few,CASSPDRGVAEAFF,TGTGCCAGCTCACCAGACAGGGGCGTTGCTGAAGCTTTCTTT
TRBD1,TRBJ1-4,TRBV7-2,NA,CASSFRQGMGKLFF,TGTGCCAGCAGTTTTCGACAGGGAATGGGGAAACTGTTTTTT
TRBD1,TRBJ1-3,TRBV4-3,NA,CASSQGTGPEYF,TGCGCCAGCAGCCAAGGGACAGGGCCTGAATATTTT
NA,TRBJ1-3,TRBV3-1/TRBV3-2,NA,CASSQDLSSGNTIYF,TGTGCCAGCAGCCAAGATCTTAGCTCTGGAAACACCATATATTTT
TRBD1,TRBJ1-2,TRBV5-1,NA,CASSLAGTDYGYTF,TGCGCCAGCAGCTTGGCCGGGACAGACTATGGCTACACCTTC
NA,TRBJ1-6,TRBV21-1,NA,CASSIWDRIKDYNSPLHF,TGTGCCAGCAGCATCTGGGACAGAATAAAGGATTATAATTCACCCCTCCACTTT
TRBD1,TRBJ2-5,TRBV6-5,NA,CASGGTGDGETQYF,TGTGCCAGCGGGGGAACAGGGGATGGGGAGACCCAGTACTTC
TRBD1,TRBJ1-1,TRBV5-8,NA,CASSLLQQGGTEAFF,TGTGCCAGCAGCTTGTTACAACAGGGGGGGACTGAAGCTTTCTTT
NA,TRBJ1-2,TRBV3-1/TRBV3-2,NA,CASSQLTAGGYTF,TGTGCCAGCAGCCAATTAACGGCAGGGGGCTACACCTTC
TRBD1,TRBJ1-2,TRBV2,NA,CASRETGEALGYTF,TGTGCCAGCAGGGAGACAGGGGAGGCATTGGGCTACACCTTC
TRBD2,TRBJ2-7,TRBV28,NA,CASSTGGYEQYF,TGTGCCAGCAGTACGGGAGGCTACGAGCAGTACTTC
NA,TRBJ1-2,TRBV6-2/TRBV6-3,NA,CASSALSYGYTF,TGTGCCAGCAGTGCTCTGAGCTATGGCTACACCTTC
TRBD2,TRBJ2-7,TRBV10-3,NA,CATRGLAGESEQYF,TGTGCCACCCGGGGACTAGCGGGAGAGAGCGAGCAGTACTTC
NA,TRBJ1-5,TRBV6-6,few,CASSRDNSNQPQHF,TGTGCCAGCAGCCGCGACAACAGCAATCAGCCCCAGCATTTT
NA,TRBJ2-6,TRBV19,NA,CASSIFSGSGANVLTF,TGTGCCAGTAGTATTTTCTCAGGGTCCGGGGCCAACGTCCTGACTTTC
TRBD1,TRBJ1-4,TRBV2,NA,CASSGRTGGIGSEKLFF,TGTGCCAGCAGTGGGAGGACAGGGGGTATCGGTTCGGAAAAACTGTTTTTT
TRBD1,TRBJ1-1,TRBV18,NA,CASSVILTGDTEAFF,TGTGCCAGCTCCGTGATACTAACAGGGGACACTGAAGCTTTCTTT
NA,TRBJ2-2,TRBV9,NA,CASSVDRNTGELFF,TGTGCCAGCAGCGTGGACAGAAACACCGGGGAGCTGTTTTTT
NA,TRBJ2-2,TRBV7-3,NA,CASSLIGPPGGNTGELFF,TGTGCCAGCAGCTTAATCGGCCCGCCCGGGGGGAACACCGGGGAGCTGTTTTTT
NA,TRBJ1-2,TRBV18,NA,CASSPYPDTNYGYTF,TGTGCCAGCTCACCTTATCCAGACACCAACTATGGCTACACCTTC
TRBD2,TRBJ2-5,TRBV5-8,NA,CASSSGLAGVGETQYF,TGTGCCAGCAGCTCAGGACTAGCGGGAGTAGGGGAGACCCAGTACTTC
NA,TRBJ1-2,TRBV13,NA,CASKISGLYGYTF,TGTGCCAGCAAAATCAGTGGCCTCTATGGCTACACCTTC
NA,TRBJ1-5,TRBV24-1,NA,CATSGSGDNQPQHF,TGTGCCACCAGTGGGTCGGGAGACAATCAGCCCCAGCATTTT
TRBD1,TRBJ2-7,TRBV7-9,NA,CASSSGQGAYEQYF,TGTGCCAGCAGCTCGGGACAGGGGGCATACGAGCAGTACTTC
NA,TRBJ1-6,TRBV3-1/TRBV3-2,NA,CASSQVGRGSYNSPLHF,TGTGCCAGCAGCCAAGTCGGCAGGGGATCCTATAATTCACCCCTCCACTTT
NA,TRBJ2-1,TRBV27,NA,CASWRGHEQFF,TGTGCTTCCTGGAGGGGTCATGAGCAGTTCTTC
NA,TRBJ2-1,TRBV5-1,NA,CATSVSSYNEQFF,TGCGCCACAAGCGTAAGCTCCTACAATGAGCAGTTCTTC
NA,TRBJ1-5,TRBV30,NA,CAWSVYSGGPQPQHF,TGTGCCTGGAGTGTATATTCTGGCGGTCCACAGCCCCAGCATTTT
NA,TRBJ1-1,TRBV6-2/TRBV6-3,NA,CASSWETEAFF,TGTGCCAGCAGTTGGGAGACTGAAGCTTTCTTT
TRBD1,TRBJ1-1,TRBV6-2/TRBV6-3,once,CASSYSPGQGTTEAFF,TGTGCCAGCAGTTACTCGCCGGGACAGGGGACCACTGAAGCTTTCTTT
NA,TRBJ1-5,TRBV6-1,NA,CASSDTGPNQPQHF,TGTGCCAGCAGTGACACAGGGCCGAATCAGCCCCAGCATTTT
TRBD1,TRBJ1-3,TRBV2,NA,CASKGTGGIGNTIYF,TGTGCCAGCAAAGGGACAGGAGGCATTGGAAACACCATATATTTT